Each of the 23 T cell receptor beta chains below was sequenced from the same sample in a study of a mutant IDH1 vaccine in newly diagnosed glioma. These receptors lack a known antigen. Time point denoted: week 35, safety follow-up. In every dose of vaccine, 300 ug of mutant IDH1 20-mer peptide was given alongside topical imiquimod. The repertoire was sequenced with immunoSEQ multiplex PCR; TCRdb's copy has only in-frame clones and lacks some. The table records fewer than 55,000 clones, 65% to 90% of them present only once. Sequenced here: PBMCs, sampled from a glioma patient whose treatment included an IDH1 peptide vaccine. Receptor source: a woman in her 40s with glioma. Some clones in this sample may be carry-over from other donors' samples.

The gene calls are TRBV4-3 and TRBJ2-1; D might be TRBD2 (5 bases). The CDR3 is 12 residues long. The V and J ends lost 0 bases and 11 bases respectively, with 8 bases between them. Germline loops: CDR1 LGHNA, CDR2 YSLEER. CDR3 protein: CASSQDTRKQFF. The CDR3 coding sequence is TGCGCCAGCAGCCAAGATACTAGGAAGCAGTTCTTC.

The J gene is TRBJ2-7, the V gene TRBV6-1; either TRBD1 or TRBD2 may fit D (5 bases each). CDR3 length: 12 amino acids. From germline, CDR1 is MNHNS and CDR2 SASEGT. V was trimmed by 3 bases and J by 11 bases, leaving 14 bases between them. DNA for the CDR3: TGTGCCAGCAGTGACCCCGGGACGGCGGAGTACTTC. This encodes CASSDPGTAEYF.

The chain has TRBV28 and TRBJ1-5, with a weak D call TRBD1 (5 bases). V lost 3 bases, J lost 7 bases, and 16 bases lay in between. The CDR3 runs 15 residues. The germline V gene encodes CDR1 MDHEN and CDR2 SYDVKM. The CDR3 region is CASSFRGVRGQPQHF. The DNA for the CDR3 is TGTGCCAGCAGTTTTCGGGGGGTAAGGGGACAGCCCCAGCATTTT.

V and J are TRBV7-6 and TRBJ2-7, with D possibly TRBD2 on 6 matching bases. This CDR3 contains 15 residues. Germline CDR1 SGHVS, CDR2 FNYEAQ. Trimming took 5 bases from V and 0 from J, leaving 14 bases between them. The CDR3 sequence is CASSVELAPSYEQYF. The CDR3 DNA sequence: TGTGCCAGCAGCGTCGAGCTAGCGCCCTCCTACGAGCAGTACTTC.

The chain's CDR3 is CASSAQTSYEQYF. The CDR3 DNA reads TGCGCCAGCAGCGCACAGACTAGCTACGAGCAGTACTTC. The chain links TRBV5-1 to TRBJ2-7; D possibly corresponds to TRBD2 (6 bases). The ends were cut back, 4 bases at V and 3 bases at J, with 11 bases in the middle. Germline CDR1 and CDR2: SGHRS and YFSETQ. The CDR3 contains 13 residues.

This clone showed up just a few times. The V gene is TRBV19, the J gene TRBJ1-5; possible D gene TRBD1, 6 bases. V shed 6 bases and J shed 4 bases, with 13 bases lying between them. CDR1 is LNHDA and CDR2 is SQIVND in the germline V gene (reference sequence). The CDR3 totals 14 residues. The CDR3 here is CASRRTDPNQPQHF. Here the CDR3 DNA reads TGTGCCAGTAGGAGGACAGACCCAAATCAGCCCCAGCATTTT.

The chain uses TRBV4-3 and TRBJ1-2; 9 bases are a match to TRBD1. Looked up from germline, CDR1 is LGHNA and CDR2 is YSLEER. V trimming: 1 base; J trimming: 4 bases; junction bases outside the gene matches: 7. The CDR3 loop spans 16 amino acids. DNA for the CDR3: TGCGCCAGCAGCCAAGCTCCGACAGGGGGAATCTATGGCTACACCTTC. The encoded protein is CASSQAPTGGIYGYTF.

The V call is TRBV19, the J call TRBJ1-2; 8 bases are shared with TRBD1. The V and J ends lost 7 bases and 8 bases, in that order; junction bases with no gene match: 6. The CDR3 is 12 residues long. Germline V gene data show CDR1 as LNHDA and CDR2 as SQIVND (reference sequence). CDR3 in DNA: TGTGCCAGTACCACAGGGGGAGGAGGCTACACCTTC. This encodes CASTTGGGGYTF. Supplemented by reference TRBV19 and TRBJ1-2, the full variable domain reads DGGITQSPKYLFRKEGQNVTLSCEQNLNHDAMYWYRQDPGQGLRLIYYSQIVNDFQKGDIAEGYSVSREKKESFPLTVTSAQKNPTAFYLCASTTGGGGYTFGSGTRLTVV.

In DNA form, the CDR3 reads TGTGCCAGCAGTTCGGCTCCAGGGAGCGACACCGGGGAGCTGTTTTTT. Translated: CASSSAPGSDTGELFF. This chain links TRBV7-6 with TRBJ2-2; either TRBD1 or TRBD2 may fit D (5 bases each). The CDR3 spans 16 residues. Germline lookup yields CDR1 SGHVS and CDR2 FNYEAQ. V was cut by 6 bases and J by 3 bases, with 17 bases left in between. Using reference TRBV7-6 and TRBJ2-2 for the parts outside the CDR3, the full variable domain is GAGVSQSPRYKVTKRGQDVALRCDPISGHVSLYWYRQALGQGPEFLTYFNYEAQQDKSGLPNDRFSAERPEGSISTLTIQRTEQRDSAMYRCASSSAPGSDTGELFFGEGSRLTVL.

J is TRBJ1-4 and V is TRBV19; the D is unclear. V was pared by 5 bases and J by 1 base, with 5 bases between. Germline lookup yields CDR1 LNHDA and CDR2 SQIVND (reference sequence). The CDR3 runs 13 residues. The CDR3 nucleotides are TGTGCCAGTAGTGCGCAAACTAATGAAAAACTGTTTTTT. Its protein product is CASSAQTNEKLFF.

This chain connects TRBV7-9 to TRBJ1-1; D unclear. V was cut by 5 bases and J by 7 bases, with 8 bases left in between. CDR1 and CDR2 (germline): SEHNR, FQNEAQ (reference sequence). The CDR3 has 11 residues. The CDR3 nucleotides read TGTGCCAGCAGCCGCCAGGTTGAAGCTTTCTTT. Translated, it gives CASSRQVEAFF. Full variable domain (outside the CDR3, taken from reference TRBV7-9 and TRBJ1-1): DTGVSQNPRHKITKRGQNVTFRCDPISEHNRLYWYRQTLGQGPEFLTYFQNEAQLEKSRLLSDRFSAERPKGSFSTLEIQRTEQGDSAMYLCASSRQVEAFFGQGTRLTVV.

The CDR3 loop is CASSLRGGQYEQYF. The DNA of the CDR3 is TGTGCCAGCAGCTTACGGGGGGGCCAATACGAGCAGTACTTC. This sequence joins TRBV7-9 and TRBJ2-7, with 8 bases matching TRBD2. The length of the CDR3 is 14 residues. Per germline, CDR1 SEHNR and CDR2 FQNEAQ (reference sequence). The J segment lost 4 bases and the V segment lost 2 bases, leaving 4 bases of the junction unmatched.

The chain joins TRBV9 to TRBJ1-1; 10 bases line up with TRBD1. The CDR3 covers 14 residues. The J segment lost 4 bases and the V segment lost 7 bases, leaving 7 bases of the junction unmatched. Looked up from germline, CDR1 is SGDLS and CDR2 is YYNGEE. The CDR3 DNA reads TGTGCCAGCGGAGGGACAGGGGTGGGCACTGAAGCTTTCTTT. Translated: CASGGTGVGTEAFF.

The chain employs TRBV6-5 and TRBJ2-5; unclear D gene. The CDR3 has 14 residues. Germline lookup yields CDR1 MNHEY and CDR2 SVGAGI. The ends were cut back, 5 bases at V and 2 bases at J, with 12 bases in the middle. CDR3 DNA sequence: TGTGCCAGCAGTCCTGGCTCCGAACAAGAGACCCAGTACTTC. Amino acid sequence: CASSPGSEQETQYF.

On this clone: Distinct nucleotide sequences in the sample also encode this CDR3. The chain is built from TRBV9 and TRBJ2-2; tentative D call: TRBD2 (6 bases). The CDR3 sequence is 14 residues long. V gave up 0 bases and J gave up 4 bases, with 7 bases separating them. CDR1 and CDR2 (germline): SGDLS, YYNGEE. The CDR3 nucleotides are TGTGCCAGCAGCGTAGCCGGGGGCACCGGGGAGCTGTTTTTT. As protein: CASSVAGGTGELFF.

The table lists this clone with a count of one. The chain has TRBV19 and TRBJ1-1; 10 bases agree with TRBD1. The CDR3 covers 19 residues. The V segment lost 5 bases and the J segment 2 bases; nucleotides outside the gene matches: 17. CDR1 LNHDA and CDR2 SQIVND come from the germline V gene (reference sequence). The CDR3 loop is CASSSPRGDRGMFNTEAFF. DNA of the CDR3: TGTGCCAGTAGTTCCCCCAGGGGGGACAGGGGTATGTTCAACACTGAAGCTTTCTTT.

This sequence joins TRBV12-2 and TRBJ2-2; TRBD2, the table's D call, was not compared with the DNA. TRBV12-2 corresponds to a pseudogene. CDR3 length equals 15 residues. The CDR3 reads CASRSQGGNTGELFF. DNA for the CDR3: TGTGCAAGTCGCTCCCAGGGAGGGAACACCGGGGAGCTGTTTTTT.

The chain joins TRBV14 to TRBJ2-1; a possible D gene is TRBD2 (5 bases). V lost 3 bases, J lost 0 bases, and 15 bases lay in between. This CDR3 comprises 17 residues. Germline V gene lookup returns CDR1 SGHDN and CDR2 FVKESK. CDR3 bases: TGTGCCAGCAGCCAGAATGATACCGGGGTCTCCTACAATGAGCAGTTCTTC. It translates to CASSQNDTGVSYNEQFF.

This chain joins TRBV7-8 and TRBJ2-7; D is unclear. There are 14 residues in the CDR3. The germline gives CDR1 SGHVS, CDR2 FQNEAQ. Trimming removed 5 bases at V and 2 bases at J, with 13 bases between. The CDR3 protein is CASSAGRSTYEQYF. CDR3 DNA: TGTGCCAGCAGCGCCGGACGGAGTACCTACGAGCAGTACTTC.

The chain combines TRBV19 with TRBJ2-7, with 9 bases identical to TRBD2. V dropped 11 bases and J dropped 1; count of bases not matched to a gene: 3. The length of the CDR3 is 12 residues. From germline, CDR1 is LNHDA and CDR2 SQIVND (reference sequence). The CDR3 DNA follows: TGTGCCCTAGCGGGAATTTCCTACGAGCAGTACTTC. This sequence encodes CALAGISYEQYF.

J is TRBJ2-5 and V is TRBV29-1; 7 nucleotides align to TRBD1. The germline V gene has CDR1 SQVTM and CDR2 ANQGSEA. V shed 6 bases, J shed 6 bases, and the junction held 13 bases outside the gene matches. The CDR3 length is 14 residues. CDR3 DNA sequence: TGCAGCGTCGGGCCGACAGGGTTAGCAAAGACCCAGTACTTC. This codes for CSVGPTGLAKTQYF.

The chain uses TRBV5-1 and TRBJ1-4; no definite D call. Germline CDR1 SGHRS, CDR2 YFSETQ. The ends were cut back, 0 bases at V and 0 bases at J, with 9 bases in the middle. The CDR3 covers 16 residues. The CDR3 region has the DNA TGCGCCAGCAGCTTGGATGTAATTGCAACTAATGAAAAACTGTTTTTT. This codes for CASSLDVIATNEKLFF. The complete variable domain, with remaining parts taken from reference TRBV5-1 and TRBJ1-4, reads KAGVTQTPRYLIKTRGQQVTLSCSPISGHRSVSWYQQTPGQGLQFLFEYFSETQRNKGNFPGRFSGRQFSNSRSEMNVSTLELGDSALYLCASSLDVIATNEKLFFGSGTQLSVL.

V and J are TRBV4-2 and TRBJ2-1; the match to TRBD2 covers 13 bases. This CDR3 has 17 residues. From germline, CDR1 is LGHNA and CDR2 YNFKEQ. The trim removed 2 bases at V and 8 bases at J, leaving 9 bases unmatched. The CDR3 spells CASSQSPTSGRFDEQFF. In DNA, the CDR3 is TGTGCCAGCAGCCAATCTCCGACTAGCGGGAGGTTTGATGAGCAGTTCTTC.